This T cell receptor beta chain was sequenced in a study of T cells in localized non-small cell lung cancer (dated by TCRdb to the early 2020s). Turning to the overall study: T cell repertoires of 236 early-stage NSCLC patients were analyzed, with tumors being compared against uninvolved tumor-adjacent lungs. The mean age of the NSCLC patients was about 70 years, with 120 to 150 men and around 110 women. The cohort comprised 236 treatment-naïve NSCLC patients with resected, localized lung tumors.

With regard to this clone: Its antigen specificity is not known. It has no much larger one-base neighbor in the sample; base qualities were not kept.

The germline V gene specifies SGHTA as CDR1 and FQGTGA as CDR2. Including cysteine and phenylalanine, the CDR3 has 14 amino acids. Kept here is only the CDR3 DNA, which spans 42 bases and is read in frame from base 1. Deletion took 2 bases off V and 4 bases off J, with a span of 8 bases between the germline ends. The immunoSEQ Assay was used to sequence TCR beta CDR3 regions from DNA. The original methods were these. To compute T cell density, TCR beta template counts were normalized to usable DNA, which was estimated by amplifying housekeeping genes. Richness was estimated using the preseqR package, with extrapolation to 400,000 templates for PBMC samples and to 120,000 templates for tissue samples. Clonality was taken to be one minus Pielou's evenness. Tissue-enriched TCRs were identified by differential abundance testing using productive amino-acid clonotypes, minimum total count 5 and alpha 0.1. The Jaccard Index and the Morisita Overlap Index were used to quantify repertoire overlap between compartments. TCR beta CDR3s were clustered by GLIPH together with public tetramer-defined viral CDR3s, and at least three viral sequences plus V-gene enrichment were required for viral motifs. TCRdb holds this immuneACCESS table with in-frame rearrangements only. Some clones are missing; in checked studies, unresolved V genes explain under half, and the rest has no known cause. The DNA gave D and trimming, while V, J and clone size come from that table. The sample has around 79,000 clones on record, roughly 80% of them singletons. The ten largest account for 15% to 20% of the sample.

At diagnosis, peripheral blood, uninvolved tumor-adjacent lung and tumor were collected and were preserved as a mix of fresh-frozen and FFPE material. For TCR repertoire profiling, the blood samples were analyzed as peripheral blood mononuclear cells. What the authors observed across the whole study: Of the top 100 tumor clones, a median of roughly 56 were detected in paired uninvolved adjacent lung; roughly 26 were also among that lung's top 100. Because multi-region tumor sequencing was not done, intratumor heterogeneity could not be ruled out. Because the study design was exploratory, TCR variables were selected using unadjusted p-values without false-discovery rate correction. The highest T cell clonality was observed in uninvolved tumor-adjacent lung, where clonality exceeded that of tumor, suggesting that antigenic responses were more focused in uninvolved tumor-adjacent lung. Higher blood T cell density associated with longer overall survival, while higher adjacent-lung clonality associated with shorter survival.

The clonotype comes from a man aged 40 to 70 with stage II squamous cell lung carcinoma. The input for sequencing was PBMCs, taken before any cancer treatment. The chain is assembled from TRBV7-3 and TRBJ2-2; the D gene identity is not certain. In nucleotides, the sequence is TGTGCCAGCAGCTTAGGTCTGAGCACCGGGGAGCTGTTTTTT. Its amino acids are CASSLGLSTGELFF.